Presented here are 24 T cell receptor beta chains from one specimen sequenced in a study of blood T cell repertoires in COVID-19. The method was immunoSEQ multiplex PCR; TCRdb's version includes in-frame clones alone and lacks a portion of them. The sample contains nearly 95,000 clones, about 77% of which appear only once. Sequencing input: peripheral blood. These receptors all stem from a human donor in a cohort sampled during active COVID-19.

The chain uses TRBV27 and TRBJ2-1; D may be TRBD2 (5 bases). CDR1 is MNHEY and CDR2 is SMNVEV in the germline V gene (reference sequence). This CDR3 comprises 20 residues. V lost 0 bases, J lost 4 bases, and 25 bases lay in between. Written as DNA, the CDR3 is TGTGCCAGCAGTTTATCGCCCCCAACTAGAACGCCATTTTCGTACAATGAGCAGTTCTTC. Translated: CASSLSPPTRTPFSYNEQFF.

CDR3 in amino acids: CASSVSRVGGNSPLHF. In DNA form, the CDR3 reads TGTGCCAGTAGTGTCTCTCGGGTAGGAGGTAATTCACCCCTCCACTTT. The J gene is TRBJ1-6, the V gene TRBV19; D gene unclear. Germline V gene lookup returns CDR1 LNHDA and CDR2 SQIVND (reference sequence). The V end lost 5 bases, the J end lost 6 bases, and 17 bases lay between the germline ends. CDR3 size: 16 residues.

V gene TRBV5-5 combines with J gene TRBJ2-7; TRBD1 aligns across 7 bases. V lost 4 bases, J lost 0 bases, and 10 bases stayed unmatched. Germline V CDR1 and CDR2: SGHKS, YYEKEE (reference sequence). CDR3 length: 16 amino acids. CDR3 sequence: CASSPRSGQTSYEQYF. The CDR3 DNA reads TGTGCCAGCAGCCCCAGATCGGGACAGACCTCCTACGAGCAGTACTTC.

V gene TRBV5-4 combines with J gene TRBJ2-2, with 12 bases lining up with TRBD2. V was pared by 6 bases and J by 6 bases, with 3 bases of the junction left unmatched. CDR3 length: 14 residues. Germline-derived CDR1 and CDR2 are SGHNT and YYREEE (reference sequence). CDR3 nucleotides: TGTGCCAGCAAGACTAGCGGGAGTTCCGGGGAGCTGTTTTTT. Protein sequence: CASKTSGSSGELFF.

This clone was seen more than once but under ten times. The chain links TRBV2 to TRBJ1-5; 8 positions match TRBD1. Germline V gene data show CDR1 as SNHLY and CDR2 as FYNNEI. V was pared by 5 bases and J by 2 bases, with 5 bases of the junction left unmatched. The CDR3 extends over 15 amino acids. This CDR3 is CASSLTGEGNQPQHF. The CDR3 DNA follows: TGTGCCAGCAGTTTGACAGGGGAGGGCAATCAGCCCCAGCATTTT. The full variable domain, in which reference TRBV2 and TRBJ1-5 provide the parts outside the CDR3, is EPEVTQTPSHQVTQMGQEVILRCVPISNHLYFYWYRQILGQKVEFLVSFYNNEISEKSEIFDDQFSVERPDGSNFTLKIRSTKLEDSAMYFCASSLTGEGNQPQHFGDGTRLSIL.

This clone showed up just a few times. CDR3 protein: CASSQGGQTHQPQHF. CDR3 sequence (DNA): TGTGCCAGCAGTCAAGGGGGTCAGACTCATCAGCCCCAGCATTTT. The J gene is TRBJ1-5, the V gene TRBV28, with D tentatively TRBD1 (6 bases). Trimming removed 5 bases at V and 5 bases at J, with 16 bases between. This CDR3 contains 15 residues. Looked up from germline, CDR1 is MDHEN and CDR2 is SYDVKM.

The V gene is TRBV13, the J gene TRBJ2-7; the D gene is possibly TRBD1 (6 bases). Per germline, CDR1 PRHDT and CDR2 FYEKMQ (reference sequence). The CDR3 covers 14 residues. The germline V and J ends were trimmed by 1 base and 0 bases, with 7 bases remaining between them. The CDR3 here is CASSLAQGSYEQYF. The CDR3 nucleotides are TGTGCCAGCAGCTTAGCACAGGGCTCCTACGAGCAGTACTTC.

J is TRBJ2-3 and V is TRBV27; the match to TRBD2 covers 7 bases. There are 13 residues in the CDR3. CDR1 and CDR2 from the germline V gene are MNHEY and SMNVEV (reference sequence). J was trimmed by 5 bases and V by 7 bases; bases with no gene match: 6. CDR3: CASTRGEGDTQYF. The CDR3 nucleotides read TGTGCCAGCACTAGAGGGGAGGGAGATACGCAGTATTTT.

The V and J genes are TRBV10-3 and TRBJ2-3, with 14 nucleotides matching TRBD2. This CDR3 comprises 17 residues. Trimming at V came to 6 bases and at J to 0 bases, leaving 5 bases not matched to a gene. In germline, CDR1 is ENHRY, CDR2 SYGVKD. The CDR3 nucleotides are TGTGCCATCAGCCGGACTAGCGGGGGGACTAGCACAGATACGCAGTATTTT. Translating gives CAISRTSGGTSTDTQYF.

The V and J genes are TRBV2 and TRBJ2-7; a possible D gene is TRBD1 (8 bases). The CDR3 covers 15 residues. The germline CDR1 and CDR2 sequences are SNHLY and FYNNEI. Trimming shortened V by 4 bases and J by 0 bases, and 13 bases separated the two germline ends. The CDR3, as DNA: TGTGCCAGCAGTGGGGACAGGACTAGCTCCTACGAGCAGTACTTC. It yields the protein CASSGDRTSSYEQYF.

The chain employs TRBV3-1 (or the pseudogene TRBV3-2) and TRBJ1-2; D might be TRBD1 (5 bases). Trimming shortened V by 1 base and J by 4 bases, and 7 bases separated the two germline ends. This CDR3 has 13 amino acids. In germline, CDR1 is LGHDT, CDR2 YNNKEL (reference sequence). CDR3 sequence reads: CASSQGTLYGYTF. The CDR3 coding sequence is TGTGCCAGCAGCCAAGGGACACTCTATGGCTACACCTTC.

The rearrangement uses TRBV5-4 and TRBJ2-5, with a weak D call TRBD2 (5 bases). Trimming took off 4 bases at V and 2 bases at J, with 15 bases between the two ends. Germline V gives CDR1 SGHNT, CDR2 YYREEE (reference sequence). The CDR3 is 15 residues long. CDR3 sequence (DNA): TGTGCCAGCAGCCCGACGAGGGCTAGGCAAGAGACCCAGTACTTC. Its protein product is CASSPTRARQETQYF.

This clone has a count of ten or more. The genes are TRBV9 and TRBJ1-2, with 8 bases lining up with TRBD1. This CDR3 region has 15 residues. V lost 3 bases, J lost 8 bases, and 12 bases stayed unmatched. Germline loops: CDR1 SGDLS, CDR2 YYNGEE. This CDR3 reads CASSASGGNYEGYTF. In nucleotides, the CDR3 is TGTGCCAGCAGCGCCTCAGGGGGCAACTATGAGGGCTACACCTTC.

This chain connects TRBV5-8 to TRBJ2-1; TRBD2 matches at 10 bases. The CDR3 totals 15 residues. The V and J ends lost 3 bases and 4 bases, in that order; junction bases with no gene match: 4. Germline lookup yields CDR1 SGHTS and CDR2 YDEGEE. The DNA for the CDR3 is TGTGCCAGCAGCTGGGGACTAGCGTTGTACAATGAGCAGTTCTTC. Protein product: CASSWGLALYNEQFF.

The gene calls are TRBV5-1 and TRBJ2-7; 7 bases map to TRBD1. The CDR3 runs 15 residues. V gave up 3 bases and J gave up 2 bases; unmatched junction bases: 8. Per the germline V gene, CDR1 is SGHRS and CDR2 is YFSETQ. The CDR3: CASSYRQGTPYEQYF. The CDR3 nucleotides are TGCGCCAGCAGCTACCGACAGGGAACCCCCTACGAGCAGTACTTC.

The J gene is TRBJ2-1, the V gene TRBV28; TRBD2 matches at 14 bases. The germline gives CDR1 MDHEN, CDR2 SYDVKM. With V trimmed by 5 bases and J by 7 bases, 4 bases remained unmatched. The CDR3 is 15 residues long. The CDR3 reads CASSPGTSGRNEQFF. In DNA form, the CDR3 reads TGTGCCAGCAGTCCGGGGACTAGCGGGAGAAATGAGCAGTTCTTC.

This chain connects TRBV5-1 to TRBJ2-1; 8 bases map to TRBD2. The CDR3 loop spans 16 amino acids. Germline V CDR1 and CDR2: SGHRS, YFSETQ. The J segment lost 5 bases and the V segment lost 1 base, leaving 8 bases of the junction unmatched. The CDR3 here is CASSLTSGPNNNEQFF. The DNA of the CDR3 is TGCGCCAGCAGCTTGACTAGCGGACCGAATAACAATGAGCAGTTCTTC.

The chain combines TRBV9 with TRBJ2-1; 10 nucleotides match TRBD2. This CDR3 has 17 residues. After removal of 0 bases from V and 7 bases from J, the junction contained 10 bases not matched to a gene. CDR1 SGDLS and CDR2 YYNGEE come from the germline V gene. Here the CDR3 reads CASSVASRLAGVNEQFF. The DNA for the CDR3 is TGTGCCAGCAGCGTAGCTTCCAGGCTAGCGGGAGTGAATGAGCAGTTCTTC.

This chain joins TRBV6-6 and TRBJ1-6; 7 nucleotides align to TRBD1. The J segment lost 9 bases and the V segment lost 5 bases, leaving 16 bases of the junction unmatched. Germline CDR1 MNHNY, CDR2 SVGAGI (reference sequence). The CDR3 sequence is 17 residues long. CDR3 loop: CASSQRRGRTGSSPLHF. In DNA form, the CDR3 reads TGTGCCAGCAGTCAACGGAGGGGGCGTACAGGGAGTTCACCCCTCCACTTT.

This clone occurred a few times. This chain connects TRBV28 to TRBJ1-6; 7 bases are shared with TRBD1. With 6 bases clipped from V and 14 bases from J, the junction kept 16 bases outside the gene matches. Per germline, CDR1 MDHEN and CDR2 SYDVKM. The CDR3 has 15 amino acids. CDR3 sequence reads: CASSTGASYSATLHF. Written as DNA, the CDR3 is TGTGCCAGCAGCACAGGGGCGTCGTACTCGGCCACCCTCCACTTT.

The chain uses TRBV28 and TRBJ2-7; D may be TRBD2 (5 bases). V lost 4 bases, J lost 5 bases, and 15 bases lay in between. The CDR3 sequence is 14 residues long. Germline CDR1 is MDHEN and CDR2 is SYDVKM. This CDR3 reads CASSSTLTKDEQYF. CDR3 sequence (DNA): TGTGCCAGCAGTTCGACACTGACTAAGGACGAGCAGTACTTC.

This sequence joins TRBV20-1 and TRBJ1-1; TRBD1 aligns across 7 bases. With V trimmed by 4 bases and J by 8 bases, 1 base remained unmatched. Germline values: CDR1 DFQATT, CDR2 SNEGSKA (reference sequence). The CDR3 runs 10 residues. This CDR3 reads CSAKDREAFF. Here the CDR3 DNA reads TGCAGTGCTAAGGACAGGGAAGCTTTCTTT.

V usage is TRBV2 and J usage is TRBJ2-3, with D possibly matching TRBD1 (5 bases). V was clipped by 6 bases and J by 5 bases, with 9 bases between them. CDR1 and CDR2 (germline): SNHLY, FYNNEI. The CDR3 sequence is 12 residues long. Here the CDR3 DNA reads TGTGCCAGCAGGGACACGGGAGATACGCAGTATTTT. Protein sequence: CASRDTGDTQYF.

About this clone itself: The junction differs from germline at one of its ends, possibly a read error. V gene TRBV7-3 combines with J gene TRBJ2-1, with 14 bases that match TRBD2. Per germline, CDR1 SGHTA and CDR2 FQGTGA. The length of the CDR3 is 13 residues. The CDR3, as DNA: TGTGCCAGCAGCCAAAAGACTAGCGGGGGGGTGGTCTTC. Translation: CASSQKTSGGVVF.